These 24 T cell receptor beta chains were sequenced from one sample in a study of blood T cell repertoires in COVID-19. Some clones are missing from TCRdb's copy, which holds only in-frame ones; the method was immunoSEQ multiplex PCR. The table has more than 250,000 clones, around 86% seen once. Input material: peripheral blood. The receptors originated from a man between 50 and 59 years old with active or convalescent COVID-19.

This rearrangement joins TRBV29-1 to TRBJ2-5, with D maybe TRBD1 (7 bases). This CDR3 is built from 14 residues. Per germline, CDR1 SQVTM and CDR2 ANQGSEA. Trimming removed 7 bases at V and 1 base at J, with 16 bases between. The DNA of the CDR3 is TGCAGCGCCGCGGGACAGATTGGCCAAGAGACCCAGTACTTC. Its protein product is CSAAGQIGQETQYF.

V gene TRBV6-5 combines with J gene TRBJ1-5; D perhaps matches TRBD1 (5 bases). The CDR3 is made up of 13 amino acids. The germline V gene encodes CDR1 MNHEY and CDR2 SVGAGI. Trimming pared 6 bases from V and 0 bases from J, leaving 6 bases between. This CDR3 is CASRDNSNQPQHF. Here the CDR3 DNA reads TGTGCCAGCAGGGACAATAGCAATCAGCCCCAGCATTTT.

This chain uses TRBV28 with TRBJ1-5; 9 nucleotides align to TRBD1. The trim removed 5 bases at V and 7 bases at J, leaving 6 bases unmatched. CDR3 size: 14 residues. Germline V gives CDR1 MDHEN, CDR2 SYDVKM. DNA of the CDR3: TGTGCCAGCAGTCCTTTACAGGGGGCGCAGCCCCAGCATTTT. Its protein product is CASSPLQGAQPQHF. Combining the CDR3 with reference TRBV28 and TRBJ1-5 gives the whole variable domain DVKVTQSSRYLVKRTGEKVFLECVQDMDHENMFWYRQDPGLGLRLIYFSYDVKMKEKGDIPEGYSVSREKKERFSLILESASTNQTSMYLCASSPLQGAQPQHFGDGTRLSIL.

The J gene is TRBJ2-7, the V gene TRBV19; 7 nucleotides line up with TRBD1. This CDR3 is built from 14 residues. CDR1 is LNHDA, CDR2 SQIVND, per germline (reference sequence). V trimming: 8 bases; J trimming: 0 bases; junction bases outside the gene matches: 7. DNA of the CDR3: TGTGCCAGTTCCAGGGGGATCCTCTCCTACGAGCAGTACTTC. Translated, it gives CASSRGILSYEQYF.

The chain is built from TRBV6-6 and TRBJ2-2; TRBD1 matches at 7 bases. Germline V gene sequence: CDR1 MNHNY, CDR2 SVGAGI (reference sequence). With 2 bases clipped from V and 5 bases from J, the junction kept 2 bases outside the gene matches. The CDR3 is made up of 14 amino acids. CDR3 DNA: TGTGCCAGCAGTTACAAGGGGGCAACCGGGGAGCTGTTTTTT. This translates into CASSYKGATGELFF.

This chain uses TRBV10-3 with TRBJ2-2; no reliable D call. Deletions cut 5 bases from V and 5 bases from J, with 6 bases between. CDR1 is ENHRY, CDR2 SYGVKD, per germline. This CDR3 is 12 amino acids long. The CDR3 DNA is TGTGCCATCAGTCCCCAAACCGGGGAGCTGTTTTTT. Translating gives CAISPQTGELFF.

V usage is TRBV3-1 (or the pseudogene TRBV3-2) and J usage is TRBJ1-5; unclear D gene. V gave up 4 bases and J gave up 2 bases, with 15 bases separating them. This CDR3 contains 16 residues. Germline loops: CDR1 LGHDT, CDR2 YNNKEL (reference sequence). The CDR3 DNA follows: TGTGCCAGCAGCCCTGATATAGTGCGTGGCAATCAGCCCCAGCATTTT. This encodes CASSPDIVRGNQPQHF.

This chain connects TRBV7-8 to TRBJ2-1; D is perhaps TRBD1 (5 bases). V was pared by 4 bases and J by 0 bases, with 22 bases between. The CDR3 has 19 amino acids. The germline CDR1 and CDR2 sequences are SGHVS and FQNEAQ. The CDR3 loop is CASSSGHTTAKSSYNEQFF. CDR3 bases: TGTGCCAGCAGCTCCGGACACACCACAGCTAAGAGCTCCTACAATGAGCAGTTCTTC.

CDR3 sequence (DNA): TGTGCCAGCAGTTTGGCCAGCGGGGTCCGGGAGACCCAGTACTTC. Its protein product is CASSLASGVRETQYF. The rearrangement links TRBV28 to TRBJ2-5, with TRBD2 matching 7 bases. J was trimmed by 5 bases and V by 3 bases; bases with no gene match: 9. Germline V gives CDR1 MDHEN, CDR2 SYDVKM. This CDR3 comprises 15 residues. Together with reference TRBV28 and TRBJ2-5, the CDR3 gives the full variable domain: DVKVTQSSRYLVKRTGEKVFLECVQDMDHENMFWYRQDPGLGLRLIYFSYDVKMKEKGDIPEGYSVSREKKERFSLILESASTNQTSMYLCASSLASGVRETQYFGPGTRLLVL.

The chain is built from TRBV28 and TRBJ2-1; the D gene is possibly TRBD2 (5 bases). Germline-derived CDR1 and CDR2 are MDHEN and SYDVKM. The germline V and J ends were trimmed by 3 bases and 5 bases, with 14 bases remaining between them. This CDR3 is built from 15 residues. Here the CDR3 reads CASSLAPDFNNEQFF. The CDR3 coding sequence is TGTGCCAGCAGTTTGGCCCCGGACTTCAACAATGAGCAGTTCTTC. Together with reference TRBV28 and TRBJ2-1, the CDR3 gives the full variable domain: DVKVTQSSRYLVKRTGEKVFLECVQDMDHENMFWYRQDPGLGLRLIYFSYDVKMKEKGDIPEGYSVSREKKERFSLILESASTNQTSMYLCASSLAPDFNNEQFFGPGTRLTVL.

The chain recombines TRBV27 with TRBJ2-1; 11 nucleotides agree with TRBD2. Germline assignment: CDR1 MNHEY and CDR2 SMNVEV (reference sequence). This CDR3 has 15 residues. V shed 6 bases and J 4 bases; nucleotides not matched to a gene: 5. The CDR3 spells CASRQGTSGYNEQFF. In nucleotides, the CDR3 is TGTGCCAGCAGGCAAGGGACTAGCGGTTACAATGAGCAGTTCTTC.

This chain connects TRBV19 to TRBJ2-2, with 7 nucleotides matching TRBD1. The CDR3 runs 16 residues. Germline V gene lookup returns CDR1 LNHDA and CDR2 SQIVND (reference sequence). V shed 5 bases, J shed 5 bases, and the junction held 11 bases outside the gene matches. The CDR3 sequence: CASSQQGRGLTGELFF. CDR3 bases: TGTGCCAGTAGTCAACAGGGAAGGGGGCTAACCGGGGAGCTGTTTTTT.

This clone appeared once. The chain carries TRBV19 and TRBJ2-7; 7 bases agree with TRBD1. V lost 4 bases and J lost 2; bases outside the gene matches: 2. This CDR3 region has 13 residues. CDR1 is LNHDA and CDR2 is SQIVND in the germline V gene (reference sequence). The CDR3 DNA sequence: TGTGCCAGTAGTAGGGACAGTGCCTACGAGCAGTACTTC. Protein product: CASSRDSAYEQYF.

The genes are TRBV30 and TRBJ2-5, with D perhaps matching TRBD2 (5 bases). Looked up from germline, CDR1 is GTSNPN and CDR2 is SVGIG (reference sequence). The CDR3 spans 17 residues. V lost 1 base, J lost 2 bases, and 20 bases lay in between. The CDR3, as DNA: TGTGCCTGGAGTGGGGGTCCCGGGGATCCAACTCAAGAGACCCAGTACTTC. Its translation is CAWSGGPGDPTQETQYF. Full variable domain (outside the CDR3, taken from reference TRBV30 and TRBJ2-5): SQTIHQWPATLVQPVGSPLSLECTVEGTSNPNLYWYRQAAGRGLQLLFYSVGIGQISSEVPQNLSASRPQDRQFILSSKKLLLSDSGFYLCAWSGGPGDPTQETQYFGPGTRLLVL.

The CDR3 here is CASSGQGRIGYTF. The CDR3 DNA is TGTGCCAGCAGCGGACAGGGACGCATCGGCTACACCTTC. The chain employs TRBV6-5 and TRBJ1-2, with 8 bases identical to TRBD1. The CDR3 totals 13 residues. The germline V gene encodes CDR1 MNHEY and CDR2 SVGAGI. Trimming at V came to 6 bases and at J to 8 bases, leaving 8 bases not matched to a gene.

The CDR3 DNA reads TGTGCCAGCAGCTATAAGACCAGTCAGGGGGCCACTGAAGCTTTCTTT. This encodes CASSYKTSQGATEAFF. The genes are TRBV5-6 and TRBJ1-1; 8 nucleotides align to TRBD1. J was trimmed by 4 bases and V by 3 bases; bases with no gene match: 11. The germline CDR1 and CDR2 sequences are SGHDT and YYEEEE. The CDR3 length is 16 residues.

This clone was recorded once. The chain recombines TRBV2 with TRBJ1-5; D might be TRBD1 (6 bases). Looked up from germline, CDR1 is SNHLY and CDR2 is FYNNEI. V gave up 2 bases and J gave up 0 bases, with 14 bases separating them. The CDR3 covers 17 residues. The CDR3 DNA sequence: TGTGCCAGCAGTGAAAATGCGGGGGGCCTTAGCAATCAGCCCCAGCATTTT. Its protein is CASSENAGGLSNQPQHF. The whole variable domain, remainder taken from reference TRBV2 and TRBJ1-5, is EPEVTQTPSHQVTQMGQEVILRCVPISNHLYFYWYRQILGQKVEFLVSFYNNEISEKSEIFDDQFSVERPDGSNFTLKIRSTKLEDSAMYFCASSENAGGLSNQPQHFGDGTRLSIL.

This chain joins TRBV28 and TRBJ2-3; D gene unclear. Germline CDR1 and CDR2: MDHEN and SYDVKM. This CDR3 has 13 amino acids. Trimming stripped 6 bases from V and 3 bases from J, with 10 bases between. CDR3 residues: CASSKLTTDTQYF. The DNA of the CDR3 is TGTGCCAGCAGCAAACTAACGACAGATACGCAGTATTTT.

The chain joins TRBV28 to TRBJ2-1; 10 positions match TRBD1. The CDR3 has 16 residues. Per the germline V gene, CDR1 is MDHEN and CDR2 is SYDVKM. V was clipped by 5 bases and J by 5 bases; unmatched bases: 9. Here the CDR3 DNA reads TGTGCCAGCAGTCCCGGCGGGACAGGGGACGACAATGAGCAGTTCTTC. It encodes CASSPGGTGDDNEQFF.

DNA of the CDR3: TGCGCCAGCAGCGCCGGGACTAGAGCCGGGGAGCTGTTTTTT. Its protein product is CASSAGTRAGELFF. V and J are TRBV5-1 and TRBJ2-2; TRBD2 aligns across 8 bases. This CDR3 is built from 14 residues. V lost 4 bases and J lost 6; bases outside the gene matches: 5. Germline CDR1 and CDR2: SGHRS and YFSETQ.

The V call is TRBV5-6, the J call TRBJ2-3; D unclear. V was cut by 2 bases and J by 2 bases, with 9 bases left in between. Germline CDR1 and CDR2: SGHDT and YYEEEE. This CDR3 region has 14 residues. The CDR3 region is CASSLLKFTDTQYF. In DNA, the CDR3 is TGTGCCAGCAGCTTACTCAAGTTCACAGATACGCAGTATTTT.

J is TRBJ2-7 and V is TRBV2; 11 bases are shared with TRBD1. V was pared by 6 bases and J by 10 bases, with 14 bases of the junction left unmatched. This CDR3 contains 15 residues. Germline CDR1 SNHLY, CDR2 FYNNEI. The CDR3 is CASRISRDRGFDQYF. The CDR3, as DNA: TGTGCCAGCAGAATCTCCCGGGACAGGGGGTTCGATCAGTACTTC.

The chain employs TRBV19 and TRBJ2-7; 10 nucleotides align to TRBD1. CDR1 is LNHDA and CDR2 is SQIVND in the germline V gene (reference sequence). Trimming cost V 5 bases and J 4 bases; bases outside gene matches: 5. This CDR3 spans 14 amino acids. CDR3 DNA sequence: TGTGCCAGTAGTTTCCGGGACAGGGGTTACGAGCAGTACTTC. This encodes CASSFRDRGYEQYF. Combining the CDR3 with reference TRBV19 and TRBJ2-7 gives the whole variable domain DGGITQSPKYLFRKEGQNVTLSCEQNLNHDAMYWYRQDPGQGLRLIYYSQIVNDFQKGDIAEGYSVSREKKESFPLTVTSAQKNPTAFYLCASSFRDRGYEQYFGPGTRLTVT.

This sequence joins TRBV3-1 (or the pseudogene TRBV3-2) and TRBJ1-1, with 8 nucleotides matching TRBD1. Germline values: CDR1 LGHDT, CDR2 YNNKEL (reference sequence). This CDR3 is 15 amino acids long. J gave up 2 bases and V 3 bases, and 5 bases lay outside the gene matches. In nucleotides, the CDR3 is TGTGCCAGCAGCCATCCCGGGACAGGAAACACTGAAGCTTTCTTT. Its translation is CASSHPGTGNTEAFF.